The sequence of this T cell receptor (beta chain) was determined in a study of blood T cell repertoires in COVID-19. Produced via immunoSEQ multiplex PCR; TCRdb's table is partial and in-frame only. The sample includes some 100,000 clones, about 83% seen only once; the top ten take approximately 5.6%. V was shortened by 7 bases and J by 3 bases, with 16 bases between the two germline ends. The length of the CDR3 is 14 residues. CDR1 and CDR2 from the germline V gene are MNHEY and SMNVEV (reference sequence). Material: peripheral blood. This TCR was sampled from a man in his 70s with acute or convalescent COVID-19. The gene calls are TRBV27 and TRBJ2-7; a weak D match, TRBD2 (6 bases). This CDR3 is CASIGGLGGYEQYF. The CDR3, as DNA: TGTGCCAGCATCGGAGGACTCGGGGGCTACGAGCAGTACTTC.